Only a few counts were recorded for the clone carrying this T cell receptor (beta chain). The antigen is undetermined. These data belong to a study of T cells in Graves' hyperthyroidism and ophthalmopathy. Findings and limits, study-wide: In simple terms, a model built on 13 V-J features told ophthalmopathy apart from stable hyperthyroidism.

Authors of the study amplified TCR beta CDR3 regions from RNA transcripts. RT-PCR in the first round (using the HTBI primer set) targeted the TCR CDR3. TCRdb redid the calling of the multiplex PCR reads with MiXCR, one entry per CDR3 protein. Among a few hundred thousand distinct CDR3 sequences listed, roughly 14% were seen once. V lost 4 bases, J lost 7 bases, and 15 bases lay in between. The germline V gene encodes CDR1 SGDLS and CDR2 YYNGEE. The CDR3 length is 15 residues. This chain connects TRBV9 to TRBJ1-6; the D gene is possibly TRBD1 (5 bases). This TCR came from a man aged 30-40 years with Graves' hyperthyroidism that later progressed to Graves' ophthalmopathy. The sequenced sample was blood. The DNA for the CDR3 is TGTGCCAGCAGCAAAGGGGAGGGGCGGAATTCACCCCTCCACTTT. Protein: CASSKGEGRNSPLHF.